The rows below give T cell receptor beta chains drawn from one sample of a study of T cells after posttransplantation cyclophosphamide. Clones were sequenced by immunoSEQ multiplex PCR, and TCRdb holds only the in-frame ones, with some missing. The sample includes roughly 2,000 clones, around four fifths seen only once; the top ten take 15% to 25%. The sequencing here drew on PBMCs, taken around 300 days after allogeneic stem cell transplant with posttransplant cyclophosphamide. The receptor source for this set is a male patient aged 30 to 40 who received an allogeneic stem cell transplant from a related donor, was CMV-positive, and had acute GVHD only. Some T cells here may be from the graft donor. The CDR3 runs from the conserved cysteine through the conserved F or W. The D gene is left open where the match is weak. Clone size is given for some rows only: seen once, a few or many times, or a class if the clone is expanded.

v_gene	abundance	d_gene	j_gene	CDR3aa	CDR3nt
TRBV27	-	-	TRBJ1-2	CASRLGGANYGYTF	TGTGCCAGCAGACTCGGGGGGGCCAACTATGGCTACACCTTC
TRBV19	-	-	TRBJ1-1	CASIFGNRVGVAEAFF	TGTGCCAGCATCTTCGGGAACAGGGTTGGGGTCGCTGAAGCTTTCTTT
TRBV28	-	-	TRBJ1-6	CASSFQGGSPLHF	TGTGCCAGCAGTTTCCAGGGAGGATCCCCCCTCCACTTT
TRBV7-2	-	-	TRBJ1-2	CASSFGGGGAGYTF	TGTGCCAGCAGCTTTGGCGGGGGGGGCGCGGGCTACACCTTC
TRBV11-1	-	-	TRBJ2-7	CASSSLRVGEQYF	TGTGCCAGCAGCTCCCTCAGGGTTGGCGAGCAGTACTTC
TRBV7-8	-	-	TRBJ1-1	CASSFAGKAFF	TGTGCCAGCAGCTTTGCAGGGAAAGCTTTCTTT
TRBV28	-	TRBD1	TRBJ1-1	CASRNDRADTEAFF	TGTGCCAGCAGAAATGACAGGGCGGACACTGAAGCTTTCTTT
TRBV5-1	-	TRBD1	TRBJ2-3	CASSSVPPGQVTDTQYF	TGCGCCAGCAGCTCCGTCCCTCCGGGACAGGTCACAGATACGCAGTATTTT
TRBV5-6	-	TRBD1	TRBJ1-2	CASSLPEGGGYTF	TGTGCCAGCAGCCTACCCGAAGGGGGCGGCTACACCTTC
TRBV7-9	-	TRBD2	TRBJ2-7	CASSLGGGGAYEQYF	TGTGCCAGCAGCTTAGGGGGCGGGGGGGCCTACGAGCAGTACTTC
TRBV7-7	-	TRBD1	TRBJ2-7	CASSLGGPTGQGGYEQYF	TGTGCCAGCAGCTTAGGGGGGCCAACCGGACAGGGGGGCTACGAGCAGTACTTC
TRBV4-2	-	-	TRBJ1-2	CASSQVGGGFNYGYTF	TGTGCCAGCAGCCAAGTTGGGGGGGGGTTCAACTATGGCTACACCTTC
TRBV21-1	-	-	TRBJ1-2	CASSKVMEGQNYGYTF	TGTGCCAGCAGCAAAGTGATGGAGGGGCAAAACTATGGCTACACCTTC
TRBV11-2	-	-	TRBJ1-6	CASTLVRSGNSPLHF	TGTGCCAGCACCTTAGTCAGGTCAGGGAACTCACCCCTCCACTTT
TRBV9	-	-	TRBJ2-7	CASSVGPDFSYEQYF	TGTGCCAGCAGCGTAGGCCCAGACTTCTCCTACGAGCAGTACTTC
TRBV29-1	-	-	TRBJ2-7	CSVGRGFGYEQYF	TGCAGCGTTGGAAGGGGGTTTGGGTACGAGCAGTACTTC
TRBV5-1	few	-	TRBJ1-1	CASSLVAGPTEAFF	TGCGCCAGCAGCTTGGTCGCGGGCCCCACTGAAGCTTTCTTT
TRBV2	-	-	TRBJ2-6	CGGRDFSGANVLTF	TGTGGTGGCAGGGATTTCTCTGGGGCCAACGTCCTGACTTTC
TRBV21-1	-	-	TRBJ2-5	CASSKVPDKGIWAQYF	TGTGCCAGCAGCAAAGTTCCGGACAAGGGGATTTGGGCCCAGTACTTC
TRBV25-1	-	-	TRBJ2-5	CASNYRSGETQYF	TGTGCCAGCAACTACCGTTCCGGGGAGACCCAGTACTTC
TRBV6-5	-	-	TRBJ2-7	CASSYGRGEQYF	TGTGCCAGCAGTTACGGGCGGGGCGAGCAGTACTTC
TRBV7-9	-	-	TRBJ2-7	CASSLAQGIIYEQYF	TGTGCCAGCAGCTTAGCCCAGGGGATAATCTACGAGCAGTACTTC
TRBV19	-	-	TRBJ2-1	CASKGGISYNEQFF	TGTGCCAGTAAGGGAGGTATTTCCTACAATGAGCAGTTCTTC
TRBV7-8	-	-	TRBJ1-1	CASSLGAGVYEAFF	TGTGCCAGCAGCTTAGGGGCAGGTGTCTACGAAGCTTTCTTT
TRBV19	few	-	TRBJ1-4	CASRRIAGEKLFF	TGTGCCAGTAGAAGGATCGCGGGTGAAAAACTGTTTTTT
TRBV5-6	-	-	TRBJ2-5	CASSVSYQETQYF	TGTGCCAGCAGCGTGTCGTACCAAGAGACCCAGTACTTC
TRBV6-6	-	-	TRBJ2-5	CASSYPGSQETQYF	TGTGCCAGCAGTTACCCCGGGTCCCAAGAGACCCAGTACTTC
TRBV4-1	-	TRBD1	TRBJ2-7	CASSPSDRGYEQYF	TGCGCCAGCAGCCCATCGGACAGGGGCTACGAGCAGTACTTC
TRBV9	-	-	TRBJ2-3	CASSEEDFTDTQYF	TGTGCCAGCAGCGAGGAGGACTTCACAGATACGCAGTATTTT
TRBV18	-	TRBD1	TRBJ1-2	CASSPGQPLNYGYTF	TGTGCCAGCTCACCGGGACAGCCCCTTAACTATGGCTACACCTTC
TRBV5-1	-	TRBD1	TRBJ2-2	CASSQFGQGAVTGELFF	TGCGCCAGCAGCCAGTTCGGACAGGGGGCCGTCACCGGGGAGCTGTTTTTT
TRBV19	-	TRBD1	TRBJ1-2	CASNPGQGDGYTF	TGTGCCAGTAATCCCGGACAGGGGGATGGCTACACCTTC
TRBV6-5	-	TRBD1	TRBJ2-5	CATGTGGETQYF	TGTGCCACCGGGACAGGGGGAGAGACCCAGTACTTC
TRBV15	-	-	TRBJ2-2	CATSRGGRWSTGELFF	TGTGCCACCAGCAGAGGGGGGAGGTGGAGCACCGGGGAGCTGTTTTTT
TRBV5-5	-	-	TRBJ1-1	CASRRDRNTEAFF	TGTGCCAGCAGAAGAGACAGGAACACTGAAGCTTTCTTT
TRBV2	-	-	TRBJ2-5	CASSDLAVEETQYF	TGTGCCAGCAGTGATTTAGCAGTGGAAGAGACCCAGTACTTC
TRBV28	-	-	TRBJ1-1	CASSSPLNTEAFF	TGTGCCAGCAGTTCCCCATTGAACACTGAAGCTTTCTTT
TRBV15	-	TRBD2	TRBJ2-5	CATSRDPAGGQETQYF	TGTGCCACCAGCAGAGATCCGGCGGGGGGGCAAGAGACCCAGTACTTC
TRBV25-1	-	TRBD1	TRBJ2-7	CASKPGQHYEQYF	TGTGCCAGCAAACCGGGACAGCACTACGAGCAGTACTTC
TRBV6-5	-	TRBD1	TRBJ2-1	CASSYTDRGSSNEQFF	TGTGCCAGCAGTTACACCGACAGGGGGTCATCCAATGAGCAGTTCTTC
TRBV5-4	-	TRBD1	TRBJ2-7	CASSLGTAVPYEQYF	TGTGCCAGCAGCCTAGGGACAGCGGTTCCCTACGAGCAGTACTTC
TRBV30	-	-	TRBJ1-3	CAWSDFQGPRSGNTIYF	TGTGCCTGGAGTGACTTTCAGGGCCCTAGATCTGGAAACACCATATATTTT
TRBV2	few	-	TRBJ2-2	CASSDPRGTGELFF	TGTGCCAGCAGTGATCCTCGGGGGACCGGGGAGCTGTTTTTT
TRBV2	-	TRBD1	TRBJ2-7	CASLLGQGPSYEQYF	TGTGCCAGCCTTTTGGGACAGGGGCCCTCCTACGAGCAGTACTTC
TRBV5-1	-	-	TRBJ2-1	CASSPRAYNEQFF	TGCGCCAGCAGCCCGAGGGCCTACAATGAGCAGTTCTTC
TRBV6-6	-	TRBD1	TRBJ1-5	CASSTTGGNQPQHF	TGTGCCAGCAGTACGACAGGGGGCAATCAGCCCCAGCATTTT
TRBV28	few	-	TRBJ1-6	CASSSGTPDYNSPLHF	TGTGCCAGCAGTTCCGGGACACCAGACTATAATTCACCCCTCCACTTT
TRBV4-2	-	-	TRBJ1-5	CASSQDGGVGNQPQHF	TGTGCCAGCAGCCAAGATGGCGGGGTGGGCAATCAGCCCCAGCATTTT
TRBV5-1	-	TRBD1	TRBJ1-4	CASSHGQGYEKLFF	TGCGCCAGCAGCCACGGACAGGGGTATGAAAAACTGTTTTTT
TRBV19	-	-	TRBJ1-2	CASNQGMSGYGYTF	TGTGCCAGTAATCAGGGGATGTCGGGCTATGGCTACACCTTC
TRBV28	few	-	TRBJ2-3	CASSSLDFGLTDTQYF	TGTGCCAGCAGCAGTCTGGACTTTGGACTTACAGATACGCAGTATTTT
TRBV9	once	-	TRBJ2-2	CASSVGLETGELFF	TGTGCCAGCAGCGTAGGGCTGGAGACCGGGGAGCTGTTTTTT
TRBV14	-	-	TRBJ1-1	CASSQGRGWNTEAFF	TGTGCCAGCAGCCAAGGGAGGGGATGGAACACTGAAGCTTTCTTT
TRBV28	-	-	TRBJ1-6	CASSFQGGSPLHF	TGTGCCAGCAGTTTCCAGGGAGGATCACCCCTCCACTTT
TRBV4-3	-	TRBD1	TRBJ1-2	CASSQNRGPYGYTF	TGCGCCAGCAGCCAAAACAGGGGGCCCTATGGCTACACCTTC
TRBV27	-	TRBD2	TRBJ2-7	CASTTSGVGEQYF	TGTGCCAGTACGACTAGCGGGGTCGGCGAGCAGTACTTC
TRBV5-1	-	-	TRBJ1-5	CASSLSGGNQPQHF	TGCGCCAGCAGCTTGTCAGGGGGCAATCAGCCCCAGCATTTT
TRBV19	-	-	TRBJ1-1	CASSGAGAPITEAFF	TGTGCCAGTAGTGGGGCAGGGGCTCCGATCACTGAAGCTTTCTTT
TRBV12-5	-	TRBD1	TRBJ2-3	CASGGQGGTDTQYF	TGTGCTAGTGGTGGACAGGGGGGCACAGATACGCAGTATTTT
TRBV2	few	-	TRBJ1-6	CASSDVGRSPLHF	TGTGCCAGCAGTGACGTTGGGCGTTCACCCCTCCACTTT